This T cell receptor beta chain emerged from a study of cytomegalovirus exposure and HLA in healthy donors. 60 Vbeta and 13 Jbeta primers were used in PCR. Sequenced by immunoSEQ multiplex PCR; TCRdb stores in-frame clones only, minus some. This table holds fewer than 200,000 clones, approximately 78% found once. General study points: A previous analysis found most TCR beta V segments productive roughly 87% or roughly 30% of the time. HLA-A and HLA-B allele assignments for most subjects were reportedly predicted accurately using TCR beta sequences. Association of roughly 17,000 TCR beta sequences with HLA alleles was found at 0.05 false discovery rate in a later analysis.

This CDR3 spans 16 amino acids. Germline CDR1 SGHVS, CDR2 FQNEAQ. The germline V and J ends were trimmed by 1 base and 2 bases, with 11 bases remaining between them. Remarks on this clone: What it binds is unknown.

The chain is built from TRBV7-8 and TRBJ2-2; perhaps TRBD2 as D (6 bases). The sequencing input was PBMCs. This TCR was recovered from a woman aged 18-30 years in good health and CMV-seronegative. CDR3 sequence reads: CASSLVGGANTGELFF. The CDR3 DNA is TGTGCCAGCAGCTTAGTGGGCGGGGCTAACACCGGGGAGCTGTTTTTT.